A single sample gave rise to the 7 T cell receptor beta chains below, sequenced in a study of blood T cell repertoires in COVID-19. Only in-frame clones appear in the TCRdb table, and some are missing; sequencing was by immunoSEQ multiplex PCR. The sample contains 250,000 to 300,000 clones, 80% to 85% of which appear only once. What was sequenced was PBMCs or T cells enriched from blood (not recorded which). These receptor sequences come from a man aged 35-49 years who had been exposed to COVID-19.

The chain joins TRBV11-2 to TRBJ2-7, with 10 bases identical to TRBD2. CDR3 length equals 15 residues. CDR1 SGHAT and CDR2 FQNNGV come from the germline V gene. V was clipped by 3 bases and J by 4 bases; unmatched bases: 6. The CDR3 loop is CASSFAGTSAYEQYF. The CDR3 DNA is TGTGCCAGCAGCTTTGCCGGGACTAGCGCGTACGAGCAGTACTTC.

This chain uses TRBV5-1 with TRBJ1-2, with 7 bases fitting TRBD1. Germline V CDR1 and CDR2: SGHRS, YFSETQ. The CDR3 loop spans 14 amino acids. V dropped 7 bases and J dropped 6; count of bases not matched to a gene: 12. The CDR3 loop reads CASSPGRTGDGYTF. In DNA, the CDR3 is TGCGCCAGCTCACCAGGGAGGACAGGAGATGGCTACACCTTC.

The CDR3 DNA sequence: TGCGCCAGCATCCCTGGGCAGGACAGAGGCGAGCAGTACTTC. Its protein is CASIPGQDRGEQYF. The J gene is TRBJ2-7, the V gene TRBV5-1, with a possible D match to TRBD1 (6 bases). There are 14 residues in the CDR3. Germline CDR1 reads SGHRS; CDR2 reads YFSETQ. The ends were cut back, 6 bases at V and 6 bases at J, with 19 bases in the middle. Supplemented by reference TRBV5-1 and TRBJ2-7, the full variable domain reads KAGVTQTPRYLIKTRGQQVTLSCSPISGHRSVSWYQQTPGQGLQFLFEYFSETQRNKGNFPGRFSGRQFSNSRSEMNVSTLELGDSALYLCASIPGQDRGEQYFGPGTRLTVT.

The chain links TRBV27 to TRBJ1-1; D remains ambiguous. V was clipped by 4 bases and J by 11 bases, with 11 bases between them. The CDR3 spans 11 residues. Germline V gene sequence: CDR1 MNHEY, CDR2 SMNVEV (reference sequence). The DNA of the CDR3 is TGTGCCAGCAGTTATAGCAGCCGGGCTTTCTTT. Encoded protein: CASSYSSRAFF.

The chain has TRBV7-9 and TRBJ1-5; D gene unclear. This CDR3 has 14 amino acids. Germline CDR1 reads SEHNR; CDR2 reads FQNEAQ (reference sequence). V lost 1 base, J lost 5 bases, and 9 bases lay in between. The CDR3 region has the DNA TGTGCCAGCAGCTTAGACGCGGGAGATCAGCCCCAGCATTTT. Its protein is CASSLDAGDQPQHF. The full variable domain, with the rest looked up from reference TRBV7-9 and TRBJ1-5, is DTGVSQNPRHKITKRGQNVTFRCDPISEHNRLYWYRQTLGQGPEFLTYFQNEAQLEKSRLLSDRFSAERPKGSFSTLEIQRTEQGDSAMYLCASSLDAGDQPQHFGDGTRLSIL.

This clone was counted ten times or more. This chain connects TRBV7-9 to TRBJ2-5; TRBD2 matches at 13 bases. V lost 4 bases, J lost 9 bases, and 11 bases stayed unmatched. Looked up from germline, CDR1 is SEHNR and CDR2 is FQNEAQ (reference sequence). The CDR3 extends over 16 amino acids. CDR3 residues: CASSSWTSGSTGSQYF. As DNA, the CDR3 is TGTGCCAGCAGCTCCTGGACTAGCGGGAGTACCGGGTCCCAGTACTTC.

The chain recombines TRBV11-2 with TRBJ2-3; 7 nucleotides agree with TRBD2. The CDR3 covers 18 residues. V shed 3 bases, J shed 0 bases, and the junction held 12 bases outside the gene matches. CDR1 is SGHAT and CDR2 is FQNNGV in the germline V gene. Here the CDR3 reads CASSFDGLGAPSTDTQYF. The CDR3 coding sequence is TGTGCCAGCAGCTTCGACGGACTAGGAGCTCCAAGCACAGATACGCAGTATTTT.